These 7 T cell receptor beta chains were all obtained from the same sample, sequenced in a study of shared clonotypes between healthy human individuals. It was CD45RO-negative cells, positively selected for CCR7, that made up naive CD8 cells, with terminally differentiated effector memory CD45RA+ cells excluded. Clones were sequenced by immunoSEQ multiplex PCR, and TCRdb holds only the in-frame ones, with some missing. Of some 2 million clones detected, about 95% appear once; the ten largest clones hold 1.2%. The specimen was naive CD8+ T cells sorted from blood. Receptors were obtained from a young man in good health.

The J gene is TRBJ2-7, the V gene TRBV7-6; D may match TRBD1 or TRBD2 (6 bases each). Looked up from germline, CDR1 is SGHVS and CDR2 is FNYEAQ. Trimming removed 5 bases from V and 6 bases from J, with 14 bases in between. The CDR3 covers 13 residues. The CDR3 is CASSHPEGGEQYF. The DNA for the CDR3 is TGTGCCAGCAGCCATCCTGAGGGGGGCGAGCAGTACTTC.

This chain connects TRBV7-8 to TRBJ2-6, with D uncertain. This CDR3 spans 15 amino acids. With 0 bases removed from V and 4 bases from J, the gap between germline ends came to 7 bases. Per germline, CDR1 SGHVS and CDR2 FQNEAQ. This CDR3 is CASSLALDGANVLTF. The CDR3 nucleotides read TGTGCCAGCAGCTTAGCCCTGGACGGGGCCAACGTCCTGACTTTC.

To note about this clone: Different DNA sequences within this sample yield the same CDR3. V usage is TRBV9 and J usage is TRBJ2-5, with 8 nucleotides matching TRBD2. V was clipped by 3 bases and J by 1 base; unmatched bases: 2. This CDR3 contains 14 residues. Germline V CDR1 and CDR2: SGDLS, YYNGEE. CDR3 sequence reads: CASSDTSGQETQYF. The CDR3 bases are TGTGCCAGCAGCGACACTAGCGGCCAAGAGACCCAGTACTTC.

With regard to this clone: This sample also contains other DNA sequences that code for the same CDR3. The chain has TRBV7-9 and TRBJ2-3; D unclear. The CDR3 runs 13 residues. From germline, CDR1 is SEHNR and CDR2 FQNEAQ (reference sequence). V gave up 4 bases and J gave up 2 bases, with 7 bases separating them. The CDR3 sequence is CASSSDLTDTQYF. CDR3 DNA: TGTGCCAGCAGCTCCGACCTCACAGATACGCAGTATTTT. Combining the CDR3 with reference TRBV7-9 and TRBJ2-3 gives the whole variable domain DTGVSQNPRHKITKRGQNVTFRCDPISEHNRLYWYRQTLGQGPEFLTYFQNEAQLEKSRLLSDRFSAERPKGSFSTLEIQRTEQGDSAMYLCASSSDLTDTQYFGPGTRLTVL.

This sequence joins TRBV30 and TRBJ2-2, with 10 nucleotides matching TRBD2. The germline CDR1 and CDR2 sequences are GTSNPN and SVGIG (reference sequence). The CDR3 totals 14 residues. V lost 7 bases and J lost 1; bases outside the gene matches: 3. The CDR3 loop is CASIAGGNTGELFF. CDR3 bases: TGTGCCTCCATAGCGGGGGGGAACACCGGGGAGCTGTTTTTT.

This clone was found a few times. This rearrangement joins TRBV7-3 to TRBJ2-3; TRBD2 aligns across 10 bases. The V gene's germline CDR1 is SGHTA and CDR2 FQGTGA. V lost 2 bases, J lost 5 bases, and 7 bases stayed unmatched. The CDR3 length is 16 residues. DNA for the CDR3: TGTGCCAGCAGCTTAGTCAGCGGGGGGGCCGGAGATACGCAGTATTTT. Amino acids: CASSLVSGGAGDTQYF.

This clone has a single count. This chain uses TRBV28 with TRBJ2-7, with D perhaps TRBD1 (6 bases). The V gene's germline CDR1 is MDHEN and CDR2 SYDVKM. The CDR3 is 17 residues long. The V end lost 4 bases, the J end lost 0 bases, and 19 bases lay between the germline ends. CDR3 nucleotides: TGTGCCAGCAGTTCCAGTAATCCGGACAGAAGCTCCTACGAGCAGTACTTC. Amino acid sequence: CASSSSNPDRSSYEQYF. Full variable domain (rest looked up from reference TRBV28 and TRBJ2-7): DVKVTQSSRYLVKRTGEKVFLECVQDMDHENMFWYRQDPGLGLRLIYFSYDVKMKEKGDIPEGYSVSREKKERFSLILESASTNQTSMYLCASSSSNPDRSSYEQYFGPGTRLTVT.